This TCR beta chain emerged from a study of cytomegalovirus exposure and HLA in healthy donors. Overall study findings and caveats: Relative to the approximately 660-donor mean, N-insertions were reportedly fewer in an Asian-associated ancestry cluster in a later analysis.

Turning to this clone: Antigen: not known.

The donors, nominally healthy at sampling, likely had unrecorded immune exposures. 13 Jbeta primers and 60 Vbeta primers were used for the PCR. The repertoire was sequenced with immunoSEQ multiplex PCR; TCRdb's copy has only in-frame clones and lacks some. This sample has about 130,000 clones, with roughly 10% found just once. Input material: PBMCs. The receptor comes from a woman in her late teens or twenties in good health and CMV-seropositive.

The CDR3 nucleotides are TGTGCCAGCAGCAGCAGTGGGAGGGGGTTGATGGATTCACCCCTCCACTTT. Protein sequence: CASSSSGRGLMDSPLHF. The chain joins TRBV5-4 to TRBJ1-6, with a possible D match to TRBD1 (6 bases). Trimming pared 4 bases from V and 8 bases from J, leaving 22 bases between. This CDR3 contains 17 residues. CDR1 and CDR2 from the germline V gene are SGHNT and YYREEE (reference sequence). The variable domain in full, completed from reference TRBV5-4 and TRBJ1-6, reads ETGVTQSPTHLIKTRGQQVTLRCSSQSGHNTVSWYQQALGQGPQFIFQYYREEENGRGNFPPRFSGLQFPNYSSELNVNALELDDSALYLCASSSSGRGLMDSPLHFGNGTRLTVT.